These 30 T cell receptor beta chains were all obtained from the same sample, sequenced in a study of shared clonotypes between healthy human individuals. The repertoire was sequenced with immunoSEQ multiplex PCR; TCRdb's copy has only in-frame clones and lacks some. The sample yields about 2.1 million clones, approximately 92% seen once. Naive CD8 cells, CD45RO-negative and positively selected for CCR7, excluded terminally differentiated effector memory CD45RA+ cells. Sequenced input: naive CD8+ T cells from PBMCs. The receptors stem from a young man in good health. Some clones in this sample may be carry-over from other donors' samples.

V gene TRBV9 combines with J gene TRBJ2-5; 9 bases align to TRBD1. The CDR3 runs to 15 residues. The J segment lost 3 bases and the V segment lost 4 bases, leaving 7 bases of the junction unmatched. CDR1 is SGDLS and CDR2 is YYNGEE in the germline V gene. The DNA of the CDR3 is TGTGCCAGCAGCTTATCTAGGACAGGGGAAGAGACCCAGTACTTC. Amino acid sequence: CASSLSRTGEETQYF.

The rearrangement joins TRBV7-9 to TRBJ2-1; no reliable D call. The germline gives CDR1 SEHNR, CDR2 FQNEAQ (reference sequence). With 1 base removed from V and 12 bases from J, the gap between germline ends came to 7 bases. There are 11 residues in the CDR3. The CDR3 is CASSLGWLQFF. The CDR3 DNA reads TGTGCCAGCAGCTTAGGATGGTTGCAGTTCTTC.

V is TRBV14 and J is TRBJ2-7, with D unclear. The germline gives CDR1 SGHDN, CDR2 FVKESK. The CDR3 sequence is 15 residues long. With 0 bases removed from V and 1 base from J, the gap between germline ends came to 10 bases. The chain's CDR3 is CASSQEWQESYEQYF. The CDR3 region has the DNA TGTGCCAGCAGCCAAGAGTGGCAGGAATCCTACGAGCAGTACTTC.

The chain uses TRBV27 and TRBJ2-7, with D possibly TRBD2 on 5 matching bases. V lost 2 bases and J lost 3, with 11 bases in between. The CDR3 covers 14 residues. Per the germline V gene, CDR1 is MNHEY and CDR2 is SMNVEV (reference sequence). The DNA for the CDR3 is TGTGCCAGCAGTTTAGCCGGGAAAAACTACGAGCAGTACTTC. Protein: CASSLAGKNYEQYF.

The V and J genes are TRBV6-5 and TRBJ2-7, with D possibly matching TRBD1 (5 bases). Looked up from germline, CDR1 is MNHEY and CDR2 is SVGAGI. V lost 2 bases to trimming and J lost 4 bases, with 18 bases between them. CDR3 length equals 16 residues. The CDR3 region is CASSYRQTQQVYEQYF. Written as DNA, the CDR3 is TGTGCCAGCAGTTACCGACAGACCCAACAGGTGTACGAGCAGTACTTC.

The chain has TRBV2 and TRBJ2-1; D is possibly TRBD1 (7 bases). CDR3 length equals 14 residues. The V end lost 7 bases, the J end lost 6 bases, and 16 bases lay between the germline ends. Germline V gene sequence: CDR1 SNHLY, CDR2 FYNNEI. The CDR3: CASMQGEAINEQFF. The DNA for the CDR3 is TGTGCCAGCATGCAGGGGGAGGCAATCAATGAGCAGTTCTTC.

The rearrangement uses TRBV28 and TRBJ2-3, with D perhaps TRBD1 or TRBD2 (6 bases each). The CDR3 runs 14 residues. The germline V and J ends were trimmed by 8 bases and 0 bases, with 12 bases remaining between them. Germline V gene data show CDR1 as MDHEN and CDR2 as SYDVKM. The CDR3 loop is CASRRGISTDTQYF. CDR3 coding DNA: TGTGCCAGCCGGAGGGGGATAAGCACAGATACGCAGTATTTT.

This clone was counted once. The chain couples TRBV27 to TRBJ2-5; 11 bases line up with TRBD2. The V and J ends lost 5 bases and 4 bases, in that order; junction bases with no gene match: 6. The germline gives CDR1 MNHEY, CDR2 SMNVEV (reference sequence). The CDR3 runs 15 residues. The CDR3 DNA reads TGTGCCAGCAGTCTTAGCGGGAGGGCCGGAGAGACCCAGTACTTC. Its protein product is CASSLSGRAGETQYF.

J is TRBJ2-6 and V is TRBV9; D remains unclear. Deletions cut 0 bases from V and 0 bases from J, with 13 bases between. The germline V gene encodes CDR1 SGDLS and CDR2 YYNGEE. The CDR3 has 18 residues. DNA of the CDR3: TGTGCCAGCAGCGTAGCTAAGGAGCTGAGCTCTGGGGCCAACGTCCTGACTTTC. It codes for CASSVAKELSSGANVLTF. The variable domain in full, completed from reference TRBV9 and TRBJ2-6, reads DSGVTQTPKHLITATGQRVTLRCSPRSGDLSVYWYQQSLDQGLQFLIQYYNGEERAKGNILERFSAQQFPDLHSELNLSSLELGDSALYFCASSVAKELSSGANVLTFGAGSRLTVL.

This rearrangement joins TRBV27 to TRBJ1-5; D unresolved. CDR1 MNHEY and CDR2 SMNVEV come from the germline V gene (reference sequence). The CDR3 extends over 14 amino acids. The ends were cut back, 2 bases at V and 9 bases at J, with 14 bases in the middle. CDR3: CASSLEPRGRPQHF. The CDR3 bases are TGTGCCAGCAGTTTAGAACCTCGAGGGCGGCCCCAGCATTTT.

This clone occurred a few times. The chain couples TRBV6-5 to TRBJ1-5; D gene ambiguous. Germline V gene sequence: CDR1 MNHEY, CDR2 SVGAGI. CDR3 length: 14 amino acids. V dropped 5 bases and J dropped 0 bases, with 8 bases sitting between them. CDR3 sequence (DNA): TGTGCCAGCAGTGCCGTCAATAGCAATCAGCCCCAGCATTTT. It specifies CASSAVNSNQPQHF.

V usage is TRBV27 and J usage is TRBJ1-1; D is unresolved. V was cut by 3 bases and J by 2 bases, with 13 bases left in between. This CDR3 contains 15 residues. The germline V gene encodes CDR1 MNHEY and CDR2 SMNVEV (reference sequence). The DNA for the CDR3 is TGTGCCAGCAGTTTTAGCCCCGGACTAAACACTGAAGCTTTCTTT. Amino acids: CASSFSPGLNTEAFF.

To note about this clone: The same CDR3 is also encoded by other DNA sequences in this sample. V is TRBV27 and J is TRBJ1-5; 7 positions match TRBD1. CDR3 size: 14 residues. Germline CDR1 reads MNHEY; CDR2 reads SMNVEV (reference sequence). V lost 4 bases to trimming and J lost 6 bases; unmatched junction nucleotides: 6. CDR3 in amino acids: CASSWTGGGQPQHF. The CDR3 nucleotides are TGTGCCAGCAGTTGGACAGGAGGCGGTCAGCCCCAGCATTTT.

The genes are TRBV27 and TRBJ2-1; D unresolved. V lost 6 bases, J lost 10 bases, and 10 bases lay in between. Germline V gene data show CDR1 as MNHEY and CDR2 as SMNVEV (reference sequence). This CDR3 contains 11 residues. CDR3 nucleotides: TGTGCCAGCAGACATCAGTGGGAGCAGTTCTTC. Translated, it gives CASRHQWEQFF.

This rearrangement joins TRBV19 to TRBJ1-4; D unclear. V was shortened by 3 bases and J by 7 bases, with 12 bases between the two germline ends. Germline V CDR1 and CDR2: LNHDA, SQIVND (reference sequence). The length of the CDR3 is 14 residues. The CDR3, as DNA: TGTGCCAGTAGTATTCGGGATCGCGGTGAAAAACTGTTTTTT. Translated: CASSIRDRGEKLFF.

The chain uses TRBV30 and TRBJ1-1; no firm D call. V was trimmed by 1 base and J by 3 bases, leaving 9 bases between them. Germline V gives CDR1 GTSNPN, CDR2 SVGIG (reference sequence). This CDR3 is built from 13 residues. The CDR3 protein is CAWSGEGDTEAFF. The CDR3 nucleotides are TGTGCCTGGAGTGGAGAGGGTGACACTGAAGCTTTCTTT.

The chain employs TRBV2 and TRBJ1-2; 8 bases map to TRBD1. The V gene's germline CDR1 is SNHLY and CDR2 FYNNEI. CDR3 length: 14 residues. The J segment lost 6 bases and the V segment lost 6 bases, leaving 9 bases of the junction unmatched. The CDR3 reads CASSPQGGAHGYTF. The CDR3 DNA reads TGTGCCAGCAGCCCACAGGGGGGGGCACATGGCTACACCTTC. The complete variable domain, with remaining parts taken from reference TRBV2 and TRBJ1-2, reads EPEVTQTPSHQVTQMGQEVILRCVPISNHLYFYWYRQILGQKVEFLVSFYNNEISEKSEIFDDQFSVERPDGSNFTLKIRSTKLEDSAMYFCASSPQGGAHGYTFGSGTRLTVV.

V gene TRBV4-1 combines with J gene TRBJ2-1; 10 nucleotides align to TRBD2. V lost 0 bases to trimming and J lost 9 bases; unmatched junction nucleotides: 5. The CDR3 consists of 15 residues. Germline lookup yields CDR1 MGHRA and CDR2 YSYEKL. Here the CDR3 DNA reads TGCGCCAGCAGCCAAGATACCCTAGCGGGAGCTGAGCAGTTCTTC. Translated, it gives CASSQDTLAGAEQFF.

The chain couples TRBV5-5 to TRBJ1-1, with D uncertain. The germline V gene encodes CDR1 SGHKS and CDR2 YYEKEE (reference sequence). Trimming stripped 4 bases from V and 8 bases from J, with 18 bases between. CDR3 size: 14 residues. The CDR3, as DNA: TGTGCCAGCAGCGTAGGACCCCACTCCCCCGAAGCTTTCTTT. It yields the protein CASSVGPHSPEAFF. Filled out from reference TRBV5-5 and TRBJ1-1, the complete variable domain reads DAGVTQSPTHLIKTRGQQVTLRCSPISGHKSVSWYQQVLGQGPQFIFQYYEKEERGRGNFPDRFSARQFPNYSSELNVNALLLGDSALYLCASSVGPHSPEAFFGQGTRLTVV.

For the CDR3, the DNA is TGTGCCAGCAGTTTAAGGCTAGCGGGAGAGGGCGTTGAGCAGTTCTTC. Translating gives CASSLRLAGEGVEQFF. The rearrangement uses TRBV7-9 and TRBJ2-1; 10 nucleotides agree with TRBD2. The CDR3 totals 16 residues. In germline, CDR1 is SEHNR, CDR2 FQNEAQ (reference sequence). The V and J ends lost 6 bases and 9 bases, in that order; junction bases with no gene match: 14. The variable domain in full, with the rest retrieved from reference TRBV7-9 and TRBJ2-1, is DTGVSQNPRHKITKRGQNVTFRCDPISEHNRLYWYRQTLGQGPEFLTYFQNEAQLEKSRLLSDRFSAERPKGSFSTLEIQRTEQGDSAMYLCASSLRLAGEGVEQFFGPGTRLTVL.

The V call is TRBV10-3, the J call TRBJ1-5; D call uncertain. The CDR3 loop spans 16 amino acids. The germline gives CDR1 ENHRY, CDR2 SYGVKD. V dropped 11 bases and J dropped 7 bases, with 27 bases sitting between them. CDR3 nucleotides: TGTGCCGCCGCCCGCCTCCAATTCGGGGTTGACCAGCCCCAGCATTTT. This codes for CAAARLQFGVDQPQHF.

The J gene is TRBJ1-2, the V gene TRBV2; no clear D. The CDR3 has 14 residues. In germline, CDR1 is SNHLY, CDR2 FYNNEI. V lost 7 bases and J 4 bases, leaving 16 bases between the germline ends. The CDR3 DNA follows: TGTGCCAGCACGATCCACGCCGGCAGCTATGGCTACACCTTC. Its translation: CASTIHAGSYGYTF.

V usage is TRBV27 and J usage is TRBJ2-3, with TRBD1 matching 8 bases. The V gene end was trimmed by 6 bases and the J gene end by 4 bases; junction bases not matched to a gene: 9. Germline values: CDR1 MNHEY, CDR2 SMNVEV (reference sequence). The CDR3 is 15 residues long. The DNA of the CDR3 is TGTGCCAGCAGCCGCGGACAGGGAAGGGCAGATACGCAGTATTTT. The encoded protein is CASSRGQGRADTQYF.

As to this clone: Other DNA variants within this sample encode the same CDR3. For the CDR3, the DNA is TGTGCCAGCAGCCTCGGACAGGGGGACTACGAGCAGTACTTC. Protein sequence: CASSLGQGDYEQYF. This sequence joins TRBV11-2 and TRBJ2-7, with TRBD1 matching 10 bases. Per germline, CDR1 SGHAT and CDR2 FQNNGV. J lost 3 bases, V lost 5 bases, and 4 bases had no gene match. The CDR3 length is 14 residues.

J is TRBJ1-1 and V is TRBV7-9; no clear D gene. The CDR3 spans 14 residues. Germline lookup yields CDR1 SEHNR and CDR2 FQNEAQ (reference sequence). Trimming removed 1 base at V and 6 bases at J, with 12 bases between. CDR3 DNA sequence: TGTGCCAGCAGCTTAGTAGCTGAGTTGCCTGAAGCTTTCTTT. Translated: CASSLVAELPEAFF.

The rearrangement joins TRBV9 to TRBJ2-7, with 10 bases matching TRBD1. CDR1 is SGDLS, CDR2 YYNGEE, per germline. The CDR3 is 16 amino acids. V shed 3 bases and J 7 bases; nucleotides not matched to a gene: 13. CDR3: CASSAGDRGRPWEQYF. Written as DNA, the CDR3 is TGTGCCAGCAGCGCTGGGGACAGGGGCCGACCATGGGAGCAGTACTTC.

The V and J genes are TRBV9 and TRBJ2-1; D uncertain. The V gene's germline CDR1 is SGDLS and CDR2 YYNGEE. CDR3 length: 11 amino acids. Trimming removed 4 bases at V and 9 bases at J, with 8 bases between. CDR3 bases: TGTGCCAGCAGCCAACCGGGTGAGCAGTTCTTC. This encodes CASSQPGEQFF.

This chain links TRBV2 with TRBJ2-7, with TRBD1 identical over 10 bases. CDR3 length equals 16 residues. After removal of 2 bases from V and 3 bases from J, the junction contained 7 bases not matched to a gene. Germline assignment: CDR1 SNHLY and CDR2 FYNNEI. CDR3 residues: CASSEKRGTGVYEQYF. The CDR3 DNA reads TGTGCCAGCAGTGAAAAACGTGGGACAGGGGTCTACGAGCAGTACTTC.

This CDR3 is CASSLGTKNTGELFF. CDR3 DNA: TGCGCCAGCAGCCTCGGGACTAAGAACACCGGGGAGCTGTTTTTT. This sequence joins TRBV4-3 and TRBJ2-2, with TRBD2 matching 7 bases. Germline V CDR1 and CDR2: LGHNA, YSLEER. This CDR3 contains 15 residues. Germline trimming cut 4 bases from V and 1 base from J; bases unmatched to any gene: 3.

This chain links TRBV4-3 with TRBJ2-6; D is unresolved. CDR3 length: 15 amino acids. Deletions cut 3 bases from V and 2 bases from J, with 8 bases between. CDR1 LGHNA and CDR2 YSLEER come from the germline V gene. In nucleotides, the CDR3 is TGCGCCAGCAGCCAGGCCCCAGCTGGGGCCAACGTCCTGACTTTC. Its protein is CASSQAPAGANVLTF.